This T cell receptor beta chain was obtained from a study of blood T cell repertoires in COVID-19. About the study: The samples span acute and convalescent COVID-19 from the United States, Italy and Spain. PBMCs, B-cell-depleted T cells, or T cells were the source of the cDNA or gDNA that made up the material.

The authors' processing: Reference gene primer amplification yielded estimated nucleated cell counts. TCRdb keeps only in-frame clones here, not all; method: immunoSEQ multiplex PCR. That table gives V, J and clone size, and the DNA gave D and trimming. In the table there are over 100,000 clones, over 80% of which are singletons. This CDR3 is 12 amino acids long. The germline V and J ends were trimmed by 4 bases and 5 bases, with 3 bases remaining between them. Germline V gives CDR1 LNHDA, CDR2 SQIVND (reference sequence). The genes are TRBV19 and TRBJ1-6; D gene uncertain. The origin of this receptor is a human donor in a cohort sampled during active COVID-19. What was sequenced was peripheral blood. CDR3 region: CASSTNNSPLHF. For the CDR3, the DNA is TGTGCCAGTAGTACAAATAATTCACCCCTCCACTTT.